These T cell receptor beta chains were read from a single sample in a study of graft-versus-host responses after intestinal transplantation. TCRdb keeps only in-frame clones here, not all; method: immunoSEQ multiplex PCR. The table records tens of thousands of clones, 70% to 85% of them present only once. Their antigen targets remain unknown. The sequences come from unstimulated CD8+ T cells sorted from spleen or lymph node cells, collected before intestinal transplant. These receptors were obtained from a human donor who received an intestinal transplant. Each CDR3 is given with its conserved first and last residue. D genes are given only for firm matches. The size of a clone is reported for some rows only, either as once, few or many, or as a class for expanded clones.

D,J,size,V,CDR3,DNA
TRBD2,TRBJ2-1,once,TRBV11-3,CASSPRTSGGTYNEQFF,TGTGCCAGCAGCCCTCGGACTAGCGGGGGCACCTACAATGAGCAGTTCTTC
-,TRBJ1-2,few,TRBV7-5,CARSLGGTYGYTF,TGTGCCAGAAGCTTAGGCGGAACCTATGGCTACACCTTC
TRBD2,TRBJ2-1,-,TRBV10-2,CASSEIGAGVWDEQFF,TGCGCCAGCAGTGAGATCGGGGCGGGAGTCTGGGATGAGCAGTTCTTC
-,TRBJ2-7,-,TRBV19,CASSMIPGVEQYF,TGTGCCAGTAGTATGATCCCAGGGGTCGAGCAGTACTTC
TRBD2,TRBJ2-7,few,TRBV2,CASSRTSASSYEQYF,TGTGCCAGCAGTCGGACTAGCGCAAGCTCCTACGAGCAGTACTTC
-,TRBJ2-7,-,TRBV28,CASRLRNPSYEQYF,TGTGCCAGCAGACTCCGCAACCCCTCCTACGAGCAGTACTTC
-,TRBJ2-5,-,TRBV5-6,CASSLLGETQYF,TGTGCCAGCAGCCTTCTAGGAGAGACCCAGTACTTC
TRBD2,TRBJ2-1,-,TRBV28,CASRPTSGGGDEQFF,TGTGCCAGCAGACCGACTAGCGGGGGAGGCGATGAGCAGTTCTTC
TRBD2,TRBJ2-3,-,TRBV6-4,CASSDSASGDTDTQYF,TGTGCCAGCAGTGACTCGGCTAGCGGGGACACAGATACGCAGTATTTT
-,TRBJ2-3,-,TRBV9,CASSPSLDSYLDTQYF,TGTGCCAGCAGCCCATCCTTGGACAGTTACTTAGATACGCAGTATTTT
TRBD1,TRBJ2-2,-,TRBV5-7,CASSLRAPGQGPNTGELFF,TGTGCCAGCAGCTTGAGGGCGCCCGGACAGGGTCCGAACACCGGGGAGCTGTTTTTT
-,TRBJ2-5,-,TRBV9,CASSGMTTQETQYF,TGTGCCAGCAGCGGCATGACAACTCAAGAGACCCAGTACTTC
TRBD2,TRBJ2-7,-,TRBV27,CASSSPGLTYEQYF,TGTGCCAGCAGTTCGCCGGGACTAACCTACGAGCAGTACTTC
-,TRBJ1-1,-,TRBV9,CASSQGLNTEAFF,TGTGCCAGCTCCCAGGGGTTGAACACTGAAGCTTTCTTT
-,TRBJ1-4,-,TRBV27,CAGSTQGLNEKLFF,TGTGCCGGCAGTACCCAGGGACTTAATGAAAAACTGTTTTTT
TRBD2,TRBJ2-1,-,TRBV27,CASSPGLAFNEQFF,TGTGCCAGCAGTCCGGGACTAGCCTTCAATGAGCAGTTCTTC
TRBD2,TRBJ2-7,-,TRBV6-1,CASSARLADEQYF,TGTGCCAGCAGTGCCAGACTAGCGGATGAGCAGTACTTC
-,TRBJ1-1,-,TRBV30,CAWSYTGFRDTEAFF,TGTGCCTGGAGTTATACAGGGTTTCGGGACACTGAAGCTTTCTTT
TRBD2,TRBJ2-1,-,TRBV11-2,CASSPWTSGRAHEQFF,TGTGCCAGCAGCCCCTGGACTAGCGGGAGGGCCCATGAGCAGTTCTTC
TRBD2,TRBJ2-3,-,TRBV28,CASSSAQRELVTDTQYF,TGTGCCAGCAGCTCCGCTCAGCGGGAGTTGGTTACAGATACGCAGTATTTT
-,TRBJ1-3,few,TRBV28,CASQGTPESFSGNTIYF,TGTGCCAGCCAAGGGACACCGGAATCCTTCTCTGGAAACACCATATATTTT
TRBD2,TRBJ2-1,-,TRBV5-1,CASSRGLAGVYNEQFF,TGCGCCAGCAGCAGAGGACTAGCGGGAGTCTACAATGAGCAGTTCTTC
-,TRBJ2-7,-,TRBV5-4,CASSLVPGDYEQYF,TGTGCCAGCAGCTTGGTTCCGGGGGACTACGAGCAGTACTTC
TRBD1,TRBJ2-3,-,TRBV15,CATSPGQGAPDTQYF,TGTGCCACCAGCCCCGGCCAGGGGGCCCCAGATACGCAGTATTTT
TRBD2,TRBJ2-5,-,TRBV7-9,CASSHSPFGRENWTQYF,TGTGCCAGCAGCCACTCCCCCTTCGGGCGGGAGAATTGGACCCAGTACTTC
-,TRBJ2-1,-,TRBV7-3,CASSALGGTGYEQFF,TGTGCCAGCAGCGCCCTCGGGGGGACAGGCTATGAGCAGTTCTTC
-,TRBJ2-3,-,TRBV5-1,CASHPGVGTDTQYF,TGCGCCAGCCACCCGGGAGTGGGCACAGATACGCAGTATTTT
TRBD1,TRBJ1-2,-,TRBV7-9,CASSPTGGVYGYTF,TGTGCCAGCAGCCCAACAGGGGGCGTCTATGGCTACACCTTC
-,TRBJ2-7,-,TRBV5-4,CASSDKQGSYEQYF,TGTGCCAGCAGCGACAAGCAAGGATCCTACGAGCAGTACTTC
TRBD2,TRBJ2-1,-,TRBV5-1,CASSLGLAGARDEQFF,TGCGCCAGCAGCCTGGGACTAGCGGGGGCGCGCGATGAGCAGTTCTTC
-,TRBJ2-1,-,TRBV11-2,CASSSRHSEQFF,TGTGCCAGCAGCTCACGCCATAGCGAGCAGTTCTTC
-,TRBJ2-7,-,TRBV28,CASSLPQDIYEQYF,TGTGCCAGCAGTTTACCACAGGACATCTACGAGCAGTACTTC